These T cell receptor beta chains were read from a single sample in a study of T cells after yellow fever vaccination. TCRdb analysed the 5' RACE reads with MiXCR anew, one entry per CDR3 protein. The sample yields about 75,000 distinct CDR3 sequences, about 7.7% seen once. The sample consisted of CD8+ T cells sorted from PBMCs, taken 9 to 11 days after the first yellow fever vaccination. These receptors were obtained from a man between 18 and 29 years old who received the YFV17D yellow fever vaccine. Each CDR3 is given with its conserved first and last residue. A D gene is named only where the DNA matches it firmly. Clone sizes are given selectively: once, few, many, or a class where the clone is expanded.

TRBD2	TRBV6-8	many	TRBJ2-1	TGTGCCAGCAGTACCCCTAGCGGGGACTACAATGAGCAGTTCTTC	CASSTPSGDYNEQFF
NA	TRBV27	many	TRBJ1-4	TGTGCCAGCAGTTTATATCCAGGGAGCAAGGAAAAACTGTTTTTT	CASSLYPGSKEKLFF
NA	TRBV4-2	NA	TRBJ1-4	TGTGCCAGCAGCCAAGATGGGGGGAATGAAAAACTGTTTTTT	CASSQDGGNEKLFF
NA	TRBV7-9	few	TRBJ1-1	TGTGCCAGCAGCTTAGGGGAAACAGCTACAGTTGCTTTCTTT	CASSLGETATVAFF
NA	TRBV20-1	many	TRBJ2-1	TGCAGTGCTAGGATCTTAGTTAAGCATGAGCAGTTCTTC	CSARILVKHEQFF
NA	TRBV6-1	NA	TRBJ1-1	TGTGCCAGCAGTGAACCAGGGGCTTTCTTT	CASSEPGAFF
TRBD2	TRBV19	NA	TRBJ2-3	TGTGCCAGTAGTATCCCGGGACTAGCGCCAACAGATACGCAGTATTTT	CASSIPGLAPTDTQYF
NA	TRBV7-8	few	TRBJ1-4	TGTGCCAGCAGCCCTAAGTCGGGGGCCAATAATGAAAAACTGTTTTTT	CASSPKSGANNEKLFF
NA	TRBV6-6	NA	TRBJ1-1	TGTGCCAGCAGTTTGAGGGGCAGCGATGGCACTGAAGCTTTCTTT	CASSLRGSDGTEAFF
NA	TRBV9	NA	TRBJ1-4	TGTGCCAGCAGCGCCTCAGGGGCAACTAATGAAAAACTGTTTTTT	CASSASGATNEKLFF
TRBD1	TRBV27	NA	TRBJ1-4	TGTGCCAGCAGTTTAGGTCAGGGGGGTGAAAAACTGTTTTTT	CASSLGQGGEKLFF
NA	TRBV19	many	TRBJ2-6	TGTGCCAGTAGTATCAACGCGGCTGGGGCCAACGTCCTGACTTTC	CASSINAAGANVLTF
NA	TRBV11-2	many	TRBJ2-1	TGTGCCAGCAGCCTGGGGGGGGCACGGGAGTTCTTC	CASSLGGAREFF
TRBD1	TRBV6-5	many	TRBJ2-1	TGTGCCAGCAGTTACCCCGGGACAGGGGTTGGTGAGCAGTTCTTC	CASSYPGTGVGEQFF
TRBD2	TRBV27	many	TRBJ2-3	TGTGCCAGCGGCCGGCCTTTAGCGGGGGGGCCGTCCGATACGCAGTATTTT	CASGRPLAGGPSDTQYF
TRBD1	TRBV5-1	few	TRBJ2-3	TGCGCCAGCAGCCACAGGGGGCGCGCAGATACGCAGTATTTT	CASSHRGRADTQYF
NA	TRBV6-6	many	TRBJ2-7	TGTGCCAGCAGCTGGATAAACGTGGGGGAGCAGTACTTC	CASSWINVGEQYF
NA	TRBV20-1	many	TRBJ2-3	TGCAGTGCTAGAGATTACCGGGGAGCGAGGATCACAGATACGCAGTATTTT	CSARDYRGARITDTQYF
NA	TRBV5-1	NA	TRBJ2-1	TGCGCCAGCAGCCTTGGGACCGGCGTAAATGAGCAGTTCTTC	CASSLGTGVNEQFF
TRBD2	TRBV4-3	many	TRBJ2-1	TGCGCCAGCAGCCATGGACTAGCGGGGAATGAGCAGTTCTTC	CASSHGLAGNEQFF
TRBD1	TRBV5-1	many	TRBJ1-6	TGCGCCAGCAGCAAAGGACAGGCTAACTCCTATAATTCACCCCTCCACTTT	CASSKGQANSYNSPLHF
NA	TRBV7-3	few	TRBJ2-2	TGTGCCAGCAGCTCGGAGGGGTTCGGGGAGCTGTTTTTT	CASSSEGFGELFF
NA	TRBV2	many	TRBJ1-5	TGTGCCAGCAGTGACAGGGGAGTTGAGCATTTT	CASSDRGVEHF
NA	TRBV12-3/TRBV12-4	NA	TRBJ2-5	TGTGCCAGCAGCCATAGCGGATTACAAGAGACCCAGTACTTC	CASSHSGLQETQYF
TRBD2	TRBV6-1	many	TRBJ2-3	TGTGCCAGCAGTGCAGCGGGGGGGCCTAGAGATACGCAGTATTTT	CASSAAGGPRDTQYF
NA	TRBV6-1	many	TRBJ2-7	TGTGCCAGCAGTGAAGCTACGGGATACATCTACGAGCAGTACTTC	CASSEATGYIYEQYF
NA	TRBV20-1	many	TRBJ1-6	TGCAGTGCTAGTCACGGGATCACTTTAAACTCACCCCTCCACTTT	CSASHGITLNSPLHF
NA	TRBV27	many	TRBJ2-7	TGTGCCAGCAGAACCCAGGCCAGCGAGTCCTACGAGCAGTACTTC	CASRTQASESYEQYF
NA	TRBV29-1	many	TRBJ2-6	TGCAGCGTTATTCAAAAGGAAGGGCAGGGTGAATCTGGGGCCAACGTCCTGACTTTC	CSVIQKEGQGESGANVLTF
TRBD2	TRBV7-2	NA	TRBJ2-1	TGTGCCAGCAGCTGGGGGGGGAACAATGAGCAGTTCTTC	CASSWGGNNEQFF
NA	TRBV12-3/TRBV12-4	NA	TRBJ2-2	TGTGCCAGCAGTTTTGGGGGACCCGGGGAGCTGTTTTTT	CASSFGGPGELFF
TRBD2	TRBV4-1	few	TRBJ2-1	TGCGCCAGCAGCCAAGTTTTAGCGGGTCATCAGGACGGCAATGAGCAGTTCTTC	CASSQVLAGHQDGNEQFF
NA	TRBV6-1	NA	TRBJ2-7	TGTGCCAGCAGATGGGACAACTCCTACGAGCAGTACTTC	CASRWDNSYEQYF
TRBD2	TRBV20-1	few	TRBJ2-1	TGCAGTGCTAGAGGACCTTTCGGACTAGCGAGCTACAATGAGCAGTTCTTC	CSARGPFGLASYNEQFF
NA	TRBV4-2	many	TRBJ1-6	TGTGCCAGCAGCCAAGATCAGGGAACACCCCTCCACTTT	CASSQDQGTPLHF
NA	TRBV11-2	NA	TRBJ2-5	NA	CASSRGLATPSTRETQYF
NA	TRBV12-3/TRBV12-4	many	TRBJ2-3	TGTGCCAGCAGGGGAATTTCAGATACGCAGTATTTT	CASRGISDTQYF
NA	TRBV4-1	many	TRBJ1-1	TGCGCCAGCAGCCAAGAAGTGGCAGGTGGGACTGAAGCTTTCTTT	CASSQEVAGGTEAFF
NA	TRBV20-1	many	TRBJ1-1	TGCAGTGCCCAGCCGGGGACTGAAGCTTTCTTT	CSAQPGTEAFF
NA	TRBV12-3/TRBV12-4	few	TRBJ2-3	TGTGCCAGCAGCACTAGCACAGATACGCAGTATTTT	CASSTSTDTQYF
NA	TRBV7-9	NA	TRBJ1-1	TGTGCCAGCAGCCCACGGGACGGTACTGAAGCTTTCTTT	CASSPRDGTEAFF
TRBD1	TRBV5-4	few	TRBJ1-4	TGTGCCAGCAGCCGAGACAGGGGTGTGGAAAAACTGTTTTTT	CASSRDRGVEKLFF
TRBD1	TRBV14	few	TRBJ1-6	TGTGCCAGCAGCCAACTTCAGGGGGCGTATTCACCCCTCCACTTT	CASSQLQGAYSPLHF
NA	TRBV11-2	many	TRBJ2-5	TGTGCCAGCAGCTTAGATGGGTCACCAATTGAGACCCAGTACTTC	CASSLDGSPIETQYF
TRBD2	TRBV20-1	few	TRBJ2-3	TGCAGTGCCCTCACCCCCAGCGGGGGGGCCGTCAGTACAGATACGCAGTATTTT	CSALTPSGGAVSTDTQYF
NA	TRBV4-1	many	TRBJ1-1	TGCGCCAGCAGCCGGGGCATTGAAGCTTTCTTT	CASSRGIEAFF
TRBD1	TRBV19	NA	TRBJ2-1	TGTGCCAGTAGCTGGACAGGGAGATACGAGCAGTTCTTC	CASSWTGRYEQFF
NA	TRBV12-3/TRBV12-4	many	TRBJ2-2	TGTGCCAGCAGTTCTGCCGGCGGCACCGGGGAGCTGTTTTTT	CASSSAGGTGELFF
NA	TRBV10-2	many	TRBJ1-6	TGCGCCAGCAGTAATCGGGGATCACCCCTCCACTTT	CASSNRGSPLHF
TRBD2	TRBV5-1	many	TRBJ2-2	TGCGCCAGCAGCTCGGGACTAGCAGGCACCGGGGAGCTGTTTTTT	CASSSGLAGTGELFF
NA	TRBV7-9	many	TRBJ1-1	TGTGCCAGCAGCTTAGTTGGTCAGGGTGTGGGGAACACTGAAGCTTTCTTT	CASSLVGQGVGNTEAFF
NA	TRBV7-8	NA	TRBJ1-1	TGTGCCAGCAGCCAGAGTGGGAACACTGAAGCTTTCTTT	CASSQSGNTEAFF
NA	TRBV6-1	NA	TRBJ2-3	TGTGCCAGCAGGCGGGCCGGGGGCCTCCTAGGAGATACGCAGTATTTT	CASRRAGGLLGDTQYF
TRBD1	TRBV7-9	few	TRBJ1-1	TGTGCCAGCAGACCCGACAGGGGGATGAACACTGAAGCTTTCTTT	CASRPDRGMNTEAFF
NA	TRBV6-5	few	TRBJ2-5	TGTGCCAGCAGTTACGGACAAGAGACCCAGTACTTC	CASSYGQETQYF
NA	TRBV6-2/TRBV6-3	many	TRBJ1-6	TGTGCCAGCAGTTACTCAACGGGGAGCTCCTATAATTCACCCCTCCACTTT	CASSYSTGSSYNSPLHF
TRBD2	TRBV23-1	NA	TRBJ2-1	TGCGCCAGCCGTGGGGGGGGGATTCGTCATGAGCAGTTCTTC	CASRGGGIRHEQFF